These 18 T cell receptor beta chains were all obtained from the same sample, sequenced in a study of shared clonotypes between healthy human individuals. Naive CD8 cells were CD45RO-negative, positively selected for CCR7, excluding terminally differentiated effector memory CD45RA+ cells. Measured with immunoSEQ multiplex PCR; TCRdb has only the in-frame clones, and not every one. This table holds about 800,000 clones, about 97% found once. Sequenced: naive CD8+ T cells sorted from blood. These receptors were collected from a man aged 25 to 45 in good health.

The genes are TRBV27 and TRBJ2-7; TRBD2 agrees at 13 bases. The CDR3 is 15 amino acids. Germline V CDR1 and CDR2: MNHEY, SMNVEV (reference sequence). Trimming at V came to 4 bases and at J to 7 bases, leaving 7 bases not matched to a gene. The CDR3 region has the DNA TGTGCCAGCAGTTACGGGACTAGCGGGATGGGGGAGCAGTACTTC. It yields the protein CASSYGTSGMGEQYF.

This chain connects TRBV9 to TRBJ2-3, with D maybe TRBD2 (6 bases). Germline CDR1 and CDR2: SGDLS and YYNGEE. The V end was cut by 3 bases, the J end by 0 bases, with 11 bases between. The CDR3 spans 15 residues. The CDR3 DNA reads TGTGCCAGCAGCGCGGGACTGGCTAGCACAGATACGCAGTATTTT. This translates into CASSAGLASTDTQYF.

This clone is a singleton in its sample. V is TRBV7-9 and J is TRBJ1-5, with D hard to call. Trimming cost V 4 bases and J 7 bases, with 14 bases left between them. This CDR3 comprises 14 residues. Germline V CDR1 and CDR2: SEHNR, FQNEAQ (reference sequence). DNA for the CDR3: TGTGCCAGCAGCTCCTCAAGGGCGGGGCAGCCCCAGCATTTT. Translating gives CASSSSRAGQPQHF.

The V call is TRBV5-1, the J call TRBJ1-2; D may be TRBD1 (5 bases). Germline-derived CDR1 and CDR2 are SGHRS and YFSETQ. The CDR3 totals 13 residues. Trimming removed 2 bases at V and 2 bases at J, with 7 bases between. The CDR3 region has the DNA TGCGCCAGCAGCTTAAGACAGAACTATGGCTACACCTTC. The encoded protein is CASSLRQNYGYTF.

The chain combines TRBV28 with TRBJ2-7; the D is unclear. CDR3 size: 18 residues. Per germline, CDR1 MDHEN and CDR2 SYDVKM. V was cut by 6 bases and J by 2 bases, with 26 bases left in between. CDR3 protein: CASRASPPRLPAPYEQYF. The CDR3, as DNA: TGTGCCAGCAGGGCAAGCCCACCTAGACTCCCGGCCCCCTACGAGCAGTACTTC.

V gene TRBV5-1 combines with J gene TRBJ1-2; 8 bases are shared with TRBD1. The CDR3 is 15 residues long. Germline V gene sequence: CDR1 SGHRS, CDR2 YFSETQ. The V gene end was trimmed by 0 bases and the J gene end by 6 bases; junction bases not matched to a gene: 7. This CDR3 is CASSLGAGQGDGYTF. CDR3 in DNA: TGCGCCAGCAGCTTGGGGGCCGGACAGGGTGATGGCTACACCTTC.

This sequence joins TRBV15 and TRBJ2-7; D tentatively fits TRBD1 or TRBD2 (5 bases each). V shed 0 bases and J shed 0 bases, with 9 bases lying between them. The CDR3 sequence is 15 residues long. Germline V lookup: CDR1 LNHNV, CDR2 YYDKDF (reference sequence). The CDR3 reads CATSRDLGTSYEQYF. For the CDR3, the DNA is TGTGCCACCAGCAGAGATCTGGGGACCTCCTACGAGCAGTACTTC.

CDR3 nucleotide sequence: TGTGCCATCACAGGAGCGGGAGGGCCGTTGAATGAGCAGTTCTTC. Translated, it gives CAITGAGGPLNEQFF. This chain connects TRBV10-3 to TRBJ2-1; TRBD2 matches 10 bases. CDR1 and CDR2 (germline): ENHRY, SYGVKD. V lost 7 bases and J lost 7; bases outside the gene matches: 10. This CDR3 region has 15 residues.

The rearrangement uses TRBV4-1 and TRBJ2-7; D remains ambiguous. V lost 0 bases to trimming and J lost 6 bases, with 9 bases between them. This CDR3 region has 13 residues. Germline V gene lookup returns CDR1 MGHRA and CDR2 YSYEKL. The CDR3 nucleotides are TGCGCCAGCAGCCAAGAACATTCAGGCGAGCAGTACTTC. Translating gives CASSQEHSGEQYF.

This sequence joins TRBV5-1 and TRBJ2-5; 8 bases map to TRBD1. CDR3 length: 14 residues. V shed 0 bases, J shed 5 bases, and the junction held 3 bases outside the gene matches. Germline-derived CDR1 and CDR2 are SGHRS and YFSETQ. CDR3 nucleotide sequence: TGCGCCAGCAGCTTGGCAGGGGGCGAGGAGACCCAGTACTTC. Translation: CASSLAGGEETQYF.

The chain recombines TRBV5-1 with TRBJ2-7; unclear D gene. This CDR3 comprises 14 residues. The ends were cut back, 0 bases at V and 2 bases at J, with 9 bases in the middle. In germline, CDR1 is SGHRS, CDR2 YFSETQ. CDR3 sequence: CASSLAVSAYEQYF. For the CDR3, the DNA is TGCGCCAGCAGCTTGGCCGTCAGCGCCTACGAGCAGTACTTC.

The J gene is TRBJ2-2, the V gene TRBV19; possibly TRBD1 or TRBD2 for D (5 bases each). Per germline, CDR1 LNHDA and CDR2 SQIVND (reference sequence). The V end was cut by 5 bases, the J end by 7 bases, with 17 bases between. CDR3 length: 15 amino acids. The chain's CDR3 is CASSRDHAFGGELFF. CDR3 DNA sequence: TGTGCCAGTAGTCGGGACCACGCCTTTGGCGGGGAGCTGTTTTTT.

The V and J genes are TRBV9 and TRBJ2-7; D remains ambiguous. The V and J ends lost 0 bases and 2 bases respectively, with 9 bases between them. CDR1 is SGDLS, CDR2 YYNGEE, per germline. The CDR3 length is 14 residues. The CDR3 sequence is CASSVGPGPYEQYF. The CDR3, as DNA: TGTGCCAGCAGCGTAGGCCCAGGTCCCTACGAGCAGTACTTC.

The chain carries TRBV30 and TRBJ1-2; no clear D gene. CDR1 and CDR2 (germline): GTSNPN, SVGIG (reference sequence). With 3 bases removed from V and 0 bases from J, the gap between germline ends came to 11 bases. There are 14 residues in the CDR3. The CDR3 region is CAWRREVANYGYTF. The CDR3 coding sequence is TGTGCCTGGAGGAGGGAGGTAGCTAACTATGGCTACACCTTC.

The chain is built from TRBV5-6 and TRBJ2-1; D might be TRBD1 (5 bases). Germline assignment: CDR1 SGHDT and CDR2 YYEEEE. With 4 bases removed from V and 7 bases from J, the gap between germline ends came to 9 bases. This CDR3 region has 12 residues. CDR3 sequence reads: CASSPQGNEQFF. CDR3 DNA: TGTGCCAGCAGCCCGCAGGGAAATGAGCAGTTCTTC.

CDR3 in amino acids: CASRGQGVYEQYF. CDR3 sequence (DNA): TGCGCCAGCAGGGGACAGGGGGTCTACGAGCAGTACTTC. V and J are TRBV5-1 and TRBJ2-7; TRBD1 agrees at 11 bases. The CDR3 length is 13 residues. CDR1 and CDR2 (germline): SGHRS, YFSETQ. Trimming cost V 5 bases and J 3 bases; bases outside gene matches: 1.

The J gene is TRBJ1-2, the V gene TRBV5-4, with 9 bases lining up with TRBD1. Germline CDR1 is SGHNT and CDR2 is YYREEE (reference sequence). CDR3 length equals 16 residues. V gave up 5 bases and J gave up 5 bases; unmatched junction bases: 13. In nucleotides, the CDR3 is TGTGCCAGCAGTCAAGCACAGGGGGCGAGGGTATATGGCTACACCTTC. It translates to CASSQAQGARVYGYTF.

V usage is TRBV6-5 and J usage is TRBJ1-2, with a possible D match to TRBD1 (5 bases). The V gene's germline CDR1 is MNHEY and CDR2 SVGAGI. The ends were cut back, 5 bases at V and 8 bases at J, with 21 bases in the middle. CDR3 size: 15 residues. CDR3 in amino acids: CASSADRGGARGYTF. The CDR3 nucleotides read TGTGCCAGCAGTGCCGACCGGGGAGGGGCCCGGGGCTACACCTTC.